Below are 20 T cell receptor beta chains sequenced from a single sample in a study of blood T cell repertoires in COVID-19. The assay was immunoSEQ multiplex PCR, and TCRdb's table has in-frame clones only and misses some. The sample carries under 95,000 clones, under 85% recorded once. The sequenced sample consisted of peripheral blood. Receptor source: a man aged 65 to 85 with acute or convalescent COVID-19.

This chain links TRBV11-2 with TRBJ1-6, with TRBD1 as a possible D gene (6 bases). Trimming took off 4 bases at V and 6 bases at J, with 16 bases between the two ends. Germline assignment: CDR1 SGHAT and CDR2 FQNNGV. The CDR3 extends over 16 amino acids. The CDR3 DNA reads TGTGCCAGCAGCTCACTTGGGGGCGCCGGTAATTCACCCCTCCACTTT. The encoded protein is CASSSLGGAGNSPLHF.

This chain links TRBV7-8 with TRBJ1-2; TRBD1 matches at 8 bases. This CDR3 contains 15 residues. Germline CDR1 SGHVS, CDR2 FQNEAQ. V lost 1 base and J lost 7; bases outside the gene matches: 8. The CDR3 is CASSLGTGLSRGYTF. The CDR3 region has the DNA TGTGCCAGCAGCTTAGGGACAGGGTTAAGTCGTGGCTACACCTTC.

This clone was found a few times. The CDR3 DNA reads TGTGCCAGCAGCCACGGCGGGGGGGCCAGTTCCGGGGAGCTGTTTTTT. It specifies CASSHGGGASSGELFF. This sequence joins TRBV3-1 (or the pseudogene TRBV3-2) and TRBJ2-2; 9 bases map to TRBD2. The germline gives CDR1 LGHDT, CDR2 YNNKEL (reference sequence). V lost 3 bases and J lost 6; bases outside the gene matches: 8. CDR3 length: 16 residues.

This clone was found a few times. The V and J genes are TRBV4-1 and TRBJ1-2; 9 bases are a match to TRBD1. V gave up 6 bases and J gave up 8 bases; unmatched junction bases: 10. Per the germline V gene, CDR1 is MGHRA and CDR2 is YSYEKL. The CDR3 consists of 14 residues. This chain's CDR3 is CASRGPGQGEGYTF. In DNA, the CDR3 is TGCGCCAGCAGGGGCCCGGGACAGGGAGAGGGCTACACCTTC.

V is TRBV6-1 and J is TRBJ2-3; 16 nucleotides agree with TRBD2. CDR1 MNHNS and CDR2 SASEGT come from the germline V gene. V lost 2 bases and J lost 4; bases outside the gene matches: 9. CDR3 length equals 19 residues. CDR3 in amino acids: CASSEPFGTSGGAPDTQYF. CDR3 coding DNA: TGTGCCAGCAGTGAACCGTTCGGGACTAGCGGGGGGGCCCCAGATACGCAGTATTTT.

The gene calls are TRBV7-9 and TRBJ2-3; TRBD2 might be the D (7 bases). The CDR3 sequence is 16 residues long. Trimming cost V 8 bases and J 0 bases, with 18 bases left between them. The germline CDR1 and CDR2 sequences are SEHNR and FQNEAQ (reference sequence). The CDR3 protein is CASLWGGARSTDTQYF. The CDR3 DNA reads TGTGCCAGCCTGTGGGGGGGGGCGCGAAGCACAGATACGCAGTATTTT.

CDR3 sequence: CASSPGTSGGAFEQFF. The CDR3 DNA is TGTGCCAGCAGCCCCGGGACTAGCGGGGGGGCCTTTGAGCAGTTCTTC. The chain is built from TRBV2 and TRBJ2-1; TRBD2 aligns across 16 bases. The length of the CDR3 is 16 residues. The germline V gene has CDR1 SNHLY and CDR2 FYNNEI. Trimming cost V 6 bases and J 9 bases; bases outside gene matches: 8.

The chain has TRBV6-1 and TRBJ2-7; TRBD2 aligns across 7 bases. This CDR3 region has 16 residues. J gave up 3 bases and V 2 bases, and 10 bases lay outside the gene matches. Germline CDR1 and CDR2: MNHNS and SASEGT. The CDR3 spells CASSEIGEGLSYEQYV. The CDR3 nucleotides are TGTGCCAGCAGTGAAATCGGGGAGGGGCTAAGCTACGAGCAGTACGTC.

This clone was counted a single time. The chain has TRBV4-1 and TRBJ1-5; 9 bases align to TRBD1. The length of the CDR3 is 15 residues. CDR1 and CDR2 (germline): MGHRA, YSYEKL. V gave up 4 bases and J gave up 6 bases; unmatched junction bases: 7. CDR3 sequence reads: CASSRDRGVSQPQHF. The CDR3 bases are TGCGCCAGCAGCCGTGACAGGGGGGTATCTCAGCCCCAGCATTTT.

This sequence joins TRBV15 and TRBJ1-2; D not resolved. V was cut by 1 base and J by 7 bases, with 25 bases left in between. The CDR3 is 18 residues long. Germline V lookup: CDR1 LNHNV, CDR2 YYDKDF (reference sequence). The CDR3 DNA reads TGTGCCACCAGCAGAGGCGGGAGTTCTTCCGGGAACCGGGGTGGCTACACCTTC. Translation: CATSRGGSSSGNRGGYTF.

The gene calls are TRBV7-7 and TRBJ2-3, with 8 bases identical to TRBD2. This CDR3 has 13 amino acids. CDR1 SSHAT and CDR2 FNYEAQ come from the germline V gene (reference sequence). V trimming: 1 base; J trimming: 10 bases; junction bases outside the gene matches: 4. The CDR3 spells CASSLDGGAAQYF. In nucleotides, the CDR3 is TGTGCCAGCAGCTTAGACGGGGGGGCCGCGCAGTATTTT.

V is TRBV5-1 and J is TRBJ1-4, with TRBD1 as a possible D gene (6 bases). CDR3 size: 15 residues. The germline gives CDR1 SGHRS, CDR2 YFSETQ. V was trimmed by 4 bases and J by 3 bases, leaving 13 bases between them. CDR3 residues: CASSRGGGSNEKLFF. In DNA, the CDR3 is TGCGCCAGCAGCAGAGGGGGTGGCTCTAATGAAAAACTGTTTTTT.

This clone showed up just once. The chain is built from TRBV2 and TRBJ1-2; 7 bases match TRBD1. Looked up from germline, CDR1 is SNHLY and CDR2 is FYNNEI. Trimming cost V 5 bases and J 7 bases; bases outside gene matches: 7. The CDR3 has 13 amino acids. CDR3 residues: CASSFDRVRGYTF. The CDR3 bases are TGTGCCAGCAGTTTCGACAGGGTGCGTGGCTACACCTTC.

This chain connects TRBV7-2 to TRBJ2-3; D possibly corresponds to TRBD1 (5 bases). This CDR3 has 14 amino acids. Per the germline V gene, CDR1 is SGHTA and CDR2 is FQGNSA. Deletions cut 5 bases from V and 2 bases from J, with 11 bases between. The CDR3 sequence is CASSGRQFTDTQYF. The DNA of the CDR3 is TGTGCCAGCAGCGGCAGACAGTTCACAGATACGCAGTATTTT.

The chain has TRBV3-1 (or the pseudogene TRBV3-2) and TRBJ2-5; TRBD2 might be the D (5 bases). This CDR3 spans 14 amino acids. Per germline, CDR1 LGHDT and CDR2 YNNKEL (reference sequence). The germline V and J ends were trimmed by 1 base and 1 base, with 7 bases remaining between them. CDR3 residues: CASSQGTGQETQYF. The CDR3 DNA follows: TGTGCCAGCAGCCAAGGGACTGGCCAAGAGACCCAGTACTTC.

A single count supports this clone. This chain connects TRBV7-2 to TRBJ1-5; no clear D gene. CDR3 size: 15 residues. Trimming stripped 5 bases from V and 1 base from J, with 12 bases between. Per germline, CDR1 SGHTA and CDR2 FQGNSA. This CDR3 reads CASSPRRGSNQPQHF. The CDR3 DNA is TGTGCCAGCAGCCCCCGTCGAGGGAGCAATCAGCCCCAGCATTTT.

The CDR3: CASSTPKRANVLTF. CDR3 nucleotide sequence: TGTGCCAGCAGTACTCCCAAGCGCGCCAACGTCCTGACTTTC. This chain connects TRBV6-2 or TRBV6-3 to TRBJ2-6; D gene uncertain. This CDR3 spans 14 amino acids. Trimming took off 5 bases at V and 7 bases at J, with 12 bases between the two ends. Germline V gene data show CDR1 as MNHEY and CDR2 as SVGEGT.

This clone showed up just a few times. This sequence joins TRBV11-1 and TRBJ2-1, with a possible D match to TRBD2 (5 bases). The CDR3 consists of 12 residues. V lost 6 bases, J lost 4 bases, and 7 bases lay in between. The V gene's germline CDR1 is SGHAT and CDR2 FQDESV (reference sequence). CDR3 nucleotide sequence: TGTGCCAGCAGGGGAGATTACAATGAGCAGTTCTTC. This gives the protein CASRGDYNEQFF.

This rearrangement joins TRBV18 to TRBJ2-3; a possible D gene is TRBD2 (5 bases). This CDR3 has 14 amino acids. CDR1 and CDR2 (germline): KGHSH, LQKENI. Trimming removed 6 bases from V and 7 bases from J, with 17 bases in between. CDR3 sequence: CASSPPAGSHTQYF. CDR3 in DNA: TGTGCCAGCTCCCCGCCGGCGGGTTCGCATACGCAGTATTTT. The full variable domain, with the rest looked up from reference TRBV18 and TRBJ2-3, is NAGVMQNPRHLVRRRGQEARLRCSPMKGHSHVYWYRQLPEEGLKFMVYLQKENIIDESGMPKERFSAEFPKEGPSILRIQQVVRGDSAAYFCASSPPAGSHTQYFGPGTRLTVL.

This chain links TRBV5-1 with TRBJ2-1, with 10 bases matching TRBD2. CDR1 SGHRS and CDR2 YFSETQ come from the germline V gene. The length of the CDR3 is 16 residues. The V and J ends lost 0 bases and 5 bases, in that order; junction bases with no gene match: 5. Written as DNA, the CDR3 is TGCGCCAGCAGCTTGGAGGCTAGCGGGGGCAACAATGAGCAGTTCTTC. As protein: CASSLEASGGNNEQFF. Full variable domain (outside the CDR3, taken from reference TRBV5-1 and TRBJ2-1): KAGVTQTPRYLIKTRGQQVTLSCSPISGHRSVSWYQQTPGQGLQFLFEYFSETQRNKGNFPGRFSGRQFSNSRSEMNVSTLELGDSALYLCASSLEASGGNNEQFFGPGTRLTVL.